Below are 23 T cell receptor beta chains sequenced from a single sample in a study of regulatory T cells in long-lasting Graves disease (dated by TCRdb to about 2021). The sample's time point label, in plain terms: persistent/refractory GD, antithyroid drugs over 5 years with positive TRAb. For both TCR sequencing and RNA sequencing, RNA was extracted from PBMCs using TRIzol. Library preparation was by multiplex PCR. Sequencer: Illumina HiSeq 4000. iRepertoire HTBI primers and Arm-PCR amplification of CDR3 regions were used to construct TCR beta libraries. TCRdb passed the public sequencing reads through fastp at Q25 and MiXCR, retaining productive beta sequences. Duplicate CDR3 protein sequences are folded into a single record with the most common DNA and genes. The sample profile shows 500,000 to 700,000 distinct CDR3 sequences; around 30% of them were found once. Roughly 46% of the sample lies in the top ten.

The specimen was peripheral blood mononuclear cells (PBMCs), collected when the disease was refractory, from a patient treated with antithyroid drugs. All receptors derive from a female donor with Graves disease.

The chain joins TRBV7-3 to TRBJ1-1; D may be TRBD1 (5 bases). The V and J ends lost 1 base and 0 bases respectively, with 9 bases between them. Germline-derived CDR1 and CDR2 are SGHTA and FQGTGA. The CDR3 has 15 amino acids. CDR3 bases: TGTGCCAGCAGCTTAAATCCGGGGGTGAACACTGAAGCTTTCTTT. It yields the protein CASSLNPGVNTEAFF.

J is TRBJ1-1 and V is TRBV6-2 or TRBV6-3, with D perhaps matching TRBD1 (6 bases). The length of the CDR3 is 16 residues. Germline V lookup: CDR1 MNHEY, CDR2 SVGEGT. V was trimmed by 1 base and J by 1 base, leaving 13 bases between them. CDR3 nucleotides: TGTGCCAGCAGTTACTTGACAGGTCGGGGGAACACTGAAGCTTTCTTT. This encodes CASSYLTGRGNTEAFF.

This clonotype has a count of ten or more. The chain combines TRBV24-1 with TRBJ1-5, with 10 positions matching TRBD1. Unmatched junction bases numbered 10, after V lost 4 bases and J lost 5 bases. This CDR3 comprises 17 residues. Germline V CDR1 and CDR2: KGHDR, SFDVKD. In nucleotides, the CDR3 is TGTGCCACCAGTGACGGGCAAGGGACAGGGGAAGATCAGCCCCAGCATTTT. Protein sequence: CATSDGQGTGEDQPQHF.

This clonotype has a count of ten or more. The genes are TRBV6-5 and TRBJ2-7; 7 bases fit TRBD2. J was trimmed by 2 bases and V by 2 bases; bases with no gene match: 12. Germline loops: CDR1 MNHEY, CDR2 SVGAGI. This CDR3 comprises 17 residues. The CDR3 region is CASSYRAGGEPTYEQYF. For the CDR3, the DNA is TGTGCCAGCAGTTACAGGGCTGGGGGGGAACCAACCTACGAGCAGTACTTC.

The CDR3 loop reads CASRSTSGSKGEQFF. DNA of the CDR3: TGTGCCAGCAGAAGCACTAGCGGGAGTAAAGGTGAGCAGTTCTTC. The V and J genes are TRBV6-1 and TRBJ2-1, with 11 bases that match TRBD2. The CDR3 runs to 15 residues. Germline CDR1 MNHNS, CDR2 SASEGT. The J segment lost 9 bases and the V segment lost 6 bases, leaving 10 bases of the junction unmatched.

This clonotype came up many times. The genes are TRBV20-1 and TRBJ2-2; D is ambiguous. The V and J ends lost 5 bases and 1 base respectively, with 8 bases between them. The CDR3 covers 13 residues. In germline, CDR1 is DFQATT, CDR2 SNEGSKA (reference sequence). This chain's CDR3 is CSASLLNTGELFF. The CDR3 DNA reads as TGCAGTGCTTCTCTACTGAACACCGGGGAGCTGTTTTTT.

This clonotype has more than one count but fewer than ten. V usage is TRBV2 and J usage is TRBJ1-4; 10 bases fit TRBD1. The CDR3 loop spans 16 amino acids. With 6 bases clipped from V and 5 bases from J, the junction kept 9 bases outside the gene matches. Per germline, CDR1 SNHLY and CDR2 FYNNEI. In nucleotides, the CDR3 is TGTGCCAGCAGCCGGCACCCGGGACAGGGGAATGAAAAACTGTTTTTT. Amino acid sequence: CASSRHPGQGNEKLFF.

Worth noting for this clonotype: The conserved phenylalanine or tryptophan normally closing the CDR3 is absent here, so this likely arose from a read error. V usage is TRBV2 and J usage is TRBJ1-6, with D perhaps matching TRBD1 (6 bases). The V gene lost 6 bases and the J gene lost 6 bases, with 12 bases spanning the gap. From germline, CDR1 is SNHLY and CDR2 FYNNEI. The CDR3 consists of 14 residues. In DNA, the CDR3 is TGTGCCAGCAGGACGGACAGTGTTAATTCACCCCTCCACCTT. Protein sequence: CASRTDSVNSPLHL.

The chain joins TRBV6-2 or TRBV6-3 to TRBJ2-7; possibly TRBD2 for D (6 bases). Germline-derived CDR1 and CDR2 are MNHEY and SVGEGT. The CDR3 is 14 residues long. Trimming stripped 6 bases from V and 7 bases from J, with 19 bases between. CDR3 nucleotide sequence: TGTGCCAGCAGGCCCGGGCCGGATGCGGGAGAGCAGTACTTC. Residues: CASRPGPDAGEQYF.

This clonotype was counted a few times. The chain employs TRBV7-9 and TRBJ2-2, with D unresolved. V was pared by 2 bases and J by 2 bases, with 9 bases between. The V gene's germline CDR1 is SEHNR and CDR2 FQNEAQ (reference sequence). The CDR3 totals 15 residues. CDR3 DNA: TGTGCCAGCAGCTTACCCAGGAGTAACACCGGGGAGCTGTTTTTT. As protein: CASSLPRSNTGELFF.

This clonotype was detected a few times. The chain has TRBV29-1 and TRBJ1-4; the D gene is possibly TRBD1 (5 bases). This CDR3 spans 15 amino acids. V was clipped by 8 bases and J by 10 bases, with 26 bases between them. Germline V CDR1 and CDR2: SQVTM, ANQGSEA. CDR3 loop: CSPPGGGHALPKLFF. The CDR3 nucleotides read TGCAGCCCTCCTGGAGGAGGACACGCCTTGCCAAAACTGTTTTTT.

This clonotype was detected only a few times. CDR3 nucleotides: TGTGCCAGCAGTGGCAGCTCTGGAAACACCATATATTTT. Its translation: CASSGSSGNTIYF. The chain joins TRBV6-1 to TRBJ1-3; D not certain. Trimming took off 4 bases at V and 0 bases at J, with 4 bases between the two ends. Germline CDR1 MNHNS, CDR2 SASEGT. This CDR3 region has 13 residues.

This clonotype was seen many times. The J gene is TRBJ2-7, the V gene TRBV11-2, with D unclear. V lost 6 bases to trimming and J lost 3 bases, with 18 bases between them. This CDR3 spans 15 amino acids. Germline-derived CDR1 and CDR2 are SGHAT and FQNNGV. The CDR3 coding sequence is TGTGCCAGCAGATATATAAGGAAAAGTAACTACGAGCAGTACTTC. Amino acid sequence: CASRYIRKSNYEQYF.

This clonotype was seen a few times. This chain joins TRBV29-1 and TRBJ2-7; D is ambiguous. The V gene lost 7 bases and the J gene lost 0 bases, with 10 bases spanning the gap. Germline V gene sequence: CDR1 SQVTM, CDR2 ANQGSEA. The CDR3 runs to 12 residues. CDR3 residues: CSALLGSYEQYF. As DNA, the CDR3 is TGCAGCGCCCTATTGGGCTCCTACGAGCAGTACTTC.

This clonotype was detected only a few times. The V call is TRBV5-1, the J call TRBJ1-1; perhaps TRBD1 as D (5 bases). Trimming removed 0 bases from V and 8 bases from J, with 17 bases in between. The CDR3 is made up of 15 amino acids. Germline V gene sequence: CDR1 SGHRS, CDR2 YFSETQ. CDR3 region: CASSLGGFRQPEAFF. The CDR3 coding sequence is TGCGCCAGCAGCTTGGGTGGTTTCCGACAGCCAGAAGCTTTCTTT.

V and J are TRBV9 and TRBJ1-6; maybe TRBD1 (5 bases). The CDR3 runs 15 residues. V shed 2 bases and J shed 5 bases, with 11 bases lying between them. In germline, CDR1 is SGDLS, CDR2 YYNGEE. In nucleotides, the CDR3 is TGTGCCAGCAGCGTGAGAGGGGAACATAATTCACCCCTCCACTTT. This codes for CASSVRGEHNSPLHF.

This clonotype was seen at least ten times. V and J are TRBV11-2 and TRBJ2-2, with D unresolved. Germline values: CDR1 SGHAT, CDR2 FQNNGV. The V gene lost 2 bases and the J gene lost 10 bases, with 14 bases spanning the gap. This CDR3 region has 14 residues. The CDR3 region is CASSLNPTGVELFF. CDR3 nucleotides: TGTGCCAGCAGCTTAAACCCAACGGGTGTGGAGCTGTTTTTT.

V gene TRBV6-1 combines with J gene TRBJ1-1; D ambiguous. Germline values: CDR1 MNHNS, CDR2 SASEGT. The V end was cut by 10 bases, the J end by 1 base, with 16 bases between. There are 14 residues in the CDR3. The CDR3 region has the DNA TGTGCCACCGAGGATCTCGTCGGGAACACTGAAGCTTTCTTT. It yields the protein CATEDLVGNTEAFF.

This clonotype came up many times. V gene TRBV2 combines with J gene TRBJ1-1; TRBD1 is a possible D gene (6 bases). With 4 bases removed from V and 3 bases from J, the gap between germline ends came to 12 bases. The CDR3 contains 14 residues. Germline assignment: CDR1 SNHLY and CDR2 FYNNEI. The CDR3 bases are TGTGCCAGCAGTGCGGGGGGCAGGTACACTGAAGCTTTCTTT. Its translation is CASSAGGRYTEAFF.

V and J are TRBV12-3 or TRBV12-4 and TRBJ2-2, with 7 bases identical to TRBD1. The CDR3 runs to 15 residues. Germline trimming cut 6 bases from V and 2 bases from J; bases unmatched to any gene: 6. CDR3 sequence (DNA): TGTGCCAGCAGGGCGACAGGGCTTAACACCGGGGAGCTGTTTTTT. Residues: CASRATGLNTGELFF.

J is TRBJ1-1 and V is TRBV6-2 or TRBV6-3; 9 nucleotides line up with TRBD1. The CDR3 sequence is 13 residues long. Per germline, CDR1 MNHEY and CDR2 SVGEGT. The junction had 7 bases not matched to a gene; V was cut back by 11 bases and J by 3 bases. The CDR3: CAGGTGRDTEAFF. The CDR3 DNA is TGTGCCGGGGGGACAGGGAGGGACACTGAAGCTTTCTTT.

J is TRBJ2-5 and V is TRBV9; possibly TRBD2 for D (5 bases). Germline CDR1 SGDLS, CDR2 YYNGEE. The CDR3 is made up of 14 amino acids. V shed 0 bases and J shed 0 bases, with 6 bases lying between them. CDR3 bases: TGTGCCAGCAGCGTAGTGAGGGACCAAGAGACCCAGTACTTC. Its protein is CASSVVRDQETQYF.

The V call is TRBV6-1, the J call TRBJ1-2, with a tentative D call TRBD1 (6 bases). The CDR3 length is 13 residues. From germline, CDR1 is MNHNS and CDR2 SASEGT. V gave up 4 bases and J gave up 7 bases, with 13 bases separating them. The CDR3 DNA is TGTGCCAGCAGTGCAAAAACAGGGTTTGGCTACACCTTC. This sequence encodes CASSAKTGFGYTF.